A selection of T cell receptor beta chains follows, all from one sample in a study of Ad26.COV2.S vaccination and SARS-CoV-2 variants. TCRdb's copy holds only in-frame clones and misses some; the assay was immunoSEQ multiplex PCR. The data show approximately 410,000 clones, roughly 90% seen once. The source was peripheral blood, collected in a trial of Ad26.COV2.S vaccine versus placebo. These receptors all stem from a person aged 18-65 years who received the Ad26.COV2.S COVID-19 vaccine or a placebo. CDR3s include the opening cysteine and the closing phenylalanine or tryptophan.

V	J	length	CDR3
TRBV7-2	TRBJ1-2	17	CASSLANSPLYNYGYTF
TRBV11-3	TRBJ1-1	14	CASSPGGGGTEAFF
TRBV5-4	TRBJ1-2	16	CASSLAMGGPGQGYTF
TRBV7-9	TRBJ1-1	14	CASSLAVANTEAFF
TRBV5-4	TRBJ1-1	16	CASSLGFGQGGTEAFF
TRBV5-6	TRBJ2-6	17	CASSLYAGNSGANVLTF
TRBV7-2	TRBJ2-1	16	CASSLMGLAPGNEQFF
TRBV6-5	TRBJ2-1	14	CASSHRGGRPEQFF
TRBV27	TRBJ2-1	16	CASSLYTGGAYNEQFF
TRBV30	TRBJ1-2	12	CAWSREFYGYTF
TRBV10-3	TRBJ1-2	14	CAISPQGATYGYTF
TRBV15	TRBJ1-3	16	CATSRDDRGPGNTIYF
TRBV27	TRBJ2-5	19	CASSLHKFQRQGAGETQYF
TRBV5-4	TRBJ2-7	15	CASSLAASGSYEQYF
TRBV24-1	TRBJ1-6	15	CATSVQTGLGSPLHF
TRBV28	TRBJ1-4	14	CASSLPPSSEKLFF
TRBV6-5	TRBJ2-7	13	CASTRTGGYEQYF
TRBV9	TRBJ2-7	14	CASSVAPRGREQYF
TRBV7-2	TRBJ2-5	13	CASSRDRKETQYF
TRBV29-1	TRBJ2-5	13	CSAPRGSQETQYF
TRBV5-1	TRBJ2-2	18	CASSLAFIGTDNTGELFF
TRBV3-1/TRBV3-2	TRBJ1-6	15	CASSRRTGENSPLHF
TRBV10-3	TRBJ2-1	14	CANSRTDRDNEQFF
TRBV4-3	TRBJ2-3	16	CASSQRLAGGADTQYF
TRBV4-3	TRBJ2-3	14	CASSQTGRTDTQYF
TRBV6-5	TRBJ1-5	15	CASSKGQISNQPQHF
TRBV7-2	TRBJ2-5	15	CASSLVVGVVETQYF
TRBV7-2	TRBJ2-1	15	CASSLAGGPTYEQFF